The 15 T cell receptor beta chains given below trace back to one sample, sequenced in a study of identical twins. TCRdb processed the 5' RACE reads anew with MiXCR; each CDR3 protein has one entry. The sample contains around 370,000 distinct CDR3 sequences, roughly 10% of which appear only once. Sequencing was done on a sample of naive T cells sorted from blood. The receptors shown here come from a woman in her fifties or sixties in good health.

This sequence joins TRBV12-3 or TRBV12-4 and TRBJ1-6, with D possibly being TRBD1 (6 bases). The V end was cut by 5 bases, the J end by 7 bases, with 12 bases between. The CDR3 spans 14 residues. The CDR3 is CASSPQGSNSPLHF. For the CDR3, the DNA is TGTGCCAGCAGTCCCCAGGGGTCGAATTCACCCCTCCACTTT.

Ten or more counts support this clonotype. The chain links TRBV7-9 to TRBJ2-2; perhaps TRBD2 as D (6 bases). The CDR3 extends over 15 amino acids. Germline V gene data show CDR1 as SEHNR and CDR2 as FQNEAQ (reference sequence). The V and J ends lost 8 bases and 0 bases respectively, with 13 bases between them. The CDR3 here is CASHRTIANTGELFF. The CDR3 DNA reads as TGTGCCAGCCATCGGACTATCGCGAACACCGGGGAGCTGTTTTTT.

There are many counts of this clonotype. The chain carries TRBV28 and TRBJ2-2; 8 bases are shared with TRBD1. This CDR3 comprises 13 residues. Trimming at V came to 6 bases and at J to 8 bases, leaving 5 bases not matched to a gene. CDR1 is MDHEN, CDR2 SYDVKM, per germline. The CDR3 reads CASRDRAGGELFF. CDR3 coding DNA: TGTGCCAGCAGGGACAGGGCTGGAGGGGAGCTGTTTTTT. Combining the CDR3 with reference TRBV28 and TRBJ2-2 gives the whole variable domain DVKVTQSSRYLVKRTGEKVFLECVQDMDHENMFWYRQDPGLGLRLIYFSYDVKMKEKGDIPEGYSVSREKKERFSLILESASTNQTSMYLCASRDRAGGELFFGEGSRLTVL.

This clonotype was picked up many times. The rearrangement joins TRBV5-1 to TRBJ2-7; 8 bases map to TRBD1. V was pared by 3 bases and J by 2 bases, with 7 bases of the junction left unmatched. There are 15 residues in the CDR3. Germline CDR1 reads SGHRS; CDR2 reads YFSETQ. CDR3 region: CASSWAGGLAYEQYF. CDR3 DNA: TGCGCCAGCAGCTGGGCAGGGGGCCTCGCCTACGAGCAGTACTTC.

The rearrangement joins TRBV4-2 to TRBJ1-6; no definite D call. The V and J ends lost 5 bases and 4 bases respectively, with 9 bases between them. CDR1 and CDR2 (germline): LGHNA, YNFKEQ. The CDR3 has 14 amino acids. The CDR3 region is CASSVDGYNSPLHF. The CDR3 DNA follows: TGTGCCAGCAGCGTGGACGGTTATAATTCACCCCTCCACTTT.

In DNA form, the CDR3 reads TGTGCCACAGGGACAGGGGAGGTTGCAGATACGCAGTATTTT. This gives the protein CATGTGEVADTQYF. This chain connects TRBV10-3 to TRBJ2-3; TRBD1 aligns across 10 bases. Trimming cost V 10 bases and J 4 bases; bases outside gene matches: 8. Germline CDR1 ENHRY, CDR2 SYGVKD. The CDR3 runs 14 residues.

The chain uses TRBV15 and TRBJ1-3; a weak D match, TRBD1 (5 bases). The CDR3 consists of 16 residues. From germline, CDR1 is LNHNV and CDR2 YYDKDF (reference sequence). V was clipped by 0 bases and J by 0 bases, with 9 bases between them. The DNA of the CDR3 is TGTGCCACCAGCAGAGACTGGGGGAGCTCTGGAAACACCATATATTTT. Translated, it gives CATSRDWGSSGNTIYF. The full variable domain, completed using reference TRBV15 and TRBJ1-3, is DAMVIQNPRYQVTQFGKPVTLSCSQTLNHNVMYWYQQKSSQAPKLLFHYYDKDFNNEADTPDNFQSRRPNTSFCFLDIRSPGLGDTAMYLCATSRDWGSSGNTIYFGEGSWLTVV.

The chain is built from TRBV20-1 and TRBJ2-3, with D maybe TRBD2 (6 bases). This CDR3 region has 17 residues. Trimming cost V 1 base and J 2 bases, with 19 bases left between them. In germline, CDR1 is DFQATT, CDR2 SNEGSKA (reference sequence). CDR3 protein: CSARGVNTSRPTDTQYF. In DNA form, the CDR3 reads TGCAGTGCTAGAGGCGTCAATACTAGCCGACCCACAGATACGCAGTATTTT.

The sample holds many counts of this clonotype. The CDR3 DNA is TGTGCCAGCAGTACCAGGACAGGGAGACGGGTGAACACTGAAGCTTTCTTT. Translated, it gives CASSTRTGRRVNTEAFF. The chain recombines TRBV12-3 or TRBV12-4 with TRBJ1-1, with 8 bases that match TRBD1. This CDR3 has 17 residues. Trimming removed 5 bases from V and 0 bases from J; junction bases left unmatched: 11.

This clonotype was recorded many times. The chain joins TRBV5-1 to TRBJ2-5; 9 nucleotides match TRBD2. The CDR3 is made up of 16 amino acids. Germline V CDR1 and CDR2: SGHRS, YFSETQ. V lost 4 bases and J lost 1; bases outside the gene matches: 8. The CDR3 reads CASSIQPSGTQETQYF. CDR3 bases: TGCGCCAGCAGCATCCAGCCTAGCGGGACCCAAGAGACCCAGTACTTC.

This clonotype was counted a few times. The chain couples TRBV4-1 to TRBJ2-1; 7 bases agree with TRBD2. Germline CDR1 MGHRA, CDR2 YSYEKL. The CDR3 is 14 amino acids. V lost 3 bases, J lost 10 bases, and 9 bases stayed unmatched. CDR3 coding DNA: TGCGCCAGCAGCCACCACCGGGACTATCTGGAGCAGTTCTTC. Protein product: CASSHHRDYLEQFF.

This chain uses TRBV11-2 with TRBJ1-1; 10 nucleotides agree with TRBD1. The V gene end was trimmed by 5 bases and the J gene end by 1 base; junction bases not matched to a gene: 4. The CDR3 is 15 amino acids. Germline values: CDR1 SGHAT, CDR2 FQNNGV. The CDR3 sequence: CASSATGGRNTEAFF. For the CDR3, the DNA is TGTGCCAGCAGCGCGACAGGGGGCAGGAACACTGAAGCTTTCTTT.

This clonotype was observed a few times. The chain recombines TRBV29-1 with TRBJ2-1, with D possibly matching TRBD2 (5 bases). Trimming removed 7 bases from V and 3 bases from J, with 13 bases in between. CDR1 is SQVTM, CDR2 ANQGSEA, per germline. The CDR3 is 13 amino acids. CDR3 nucleotides: TGCAGCGCCCATGAGGGAGTCTACAATGAGCAGTTCTTC. Protein: CSAHEGVYNEQFF.

Note on this clonotype: This may be a read error: a much more frequent sequence differs by one nucleotide. The chain employs TRBV12-3 or TRBV12-4 and TRBJ1-1; TRBD1 matches 7 bases. The ends lost 8 bases at V and 6 bases at J; junction bases unmatched: 15. This CDR3 is built from 15 residues. The CDR3, as DNA: TGTGCCAGCGCCCCCAGGCGAGGGGGCCACCCTGAAGCTTTCTTT. Translating gives CASAPRRGGHPEAFF.

This clonotype turned up a few times. V is TRBV29-1 and J is TRBJ2-7, with 7 bases that match TRBD1. Germline V lookup: CDR1 SQVTM, CDR2 ANQGSEA. This CDR3 has 13 residues. J was trimmed by 0 bases and V by 6 bases; bases with no gene match: 5. The CDR3 bases are TGCAGCGTGACAGGGAAGGACTCCTACGAGCAGTACGTC. Its translation is CSVTGKDSYEQYV.